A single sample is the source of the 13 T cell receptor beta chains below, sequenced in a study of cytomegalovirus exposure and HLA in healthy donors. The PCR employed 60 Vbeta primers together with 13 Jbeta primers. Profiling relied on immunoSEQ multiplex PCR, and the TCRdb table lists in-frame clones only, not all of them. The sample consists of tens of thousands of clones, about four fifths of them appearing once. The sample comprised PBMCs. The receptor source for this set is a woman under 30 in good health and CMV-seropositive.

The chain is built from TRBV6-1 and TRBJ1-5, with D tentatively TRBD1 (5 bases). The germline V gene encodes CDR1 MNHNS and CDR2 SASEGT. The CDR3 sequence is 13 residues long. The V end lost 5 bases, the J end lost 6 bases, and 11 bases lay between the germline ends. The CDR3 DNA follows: TGTGCCAGCAGTCCGCAGGGTTTTCAGCCCCAGCATTTT. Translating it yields CASSPQGFQPQHF.

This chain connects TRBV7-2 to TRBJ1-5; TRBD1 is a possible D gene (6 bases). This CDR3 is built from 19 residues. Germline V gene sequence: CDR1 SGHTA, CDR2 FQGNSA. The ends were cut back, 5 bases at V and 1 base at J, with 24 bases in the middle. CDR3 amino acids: CASSRSFQGFGLSNQPQHF. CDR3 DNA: TGTGCCAGCAGCAGAAGCTTTCAGGGGTTCGGGTTAAGCAATCAGCCCCAGCATTTT. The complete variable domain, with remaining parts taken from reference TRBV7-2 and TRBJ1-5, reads GAGVSQSPSNKVTEKGKDVELRCDPISGHTALYWYRQSLGQGLEFLIYFQGNSAPDKSGLPSDRFSAERTGGSVSTLTIQRTQQEDSAVYLCASSRSFQGFGLSNQPQHFGDGTRLSIL.

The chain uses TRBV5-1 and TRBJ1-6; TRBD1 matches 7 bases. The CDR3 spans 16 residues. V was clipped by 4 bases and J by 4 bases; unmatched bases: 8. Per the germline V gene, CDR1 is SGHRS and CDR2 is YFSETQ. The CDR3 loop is CASSLTGTEYNSPLHF. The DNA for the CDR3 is TGCGCCAGCAGCCTGACCGGGACAGAGTATAATTCACCCCTCCACTTT.

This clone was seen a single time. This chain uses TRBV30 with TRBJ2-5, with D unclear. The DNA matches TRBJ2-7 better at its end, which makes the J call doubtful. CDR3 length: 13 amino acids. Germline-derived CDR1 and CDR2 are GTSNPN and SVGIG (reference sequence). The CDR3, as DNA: TGTGCCTGGAGTGTACGTTCAATCTACGAGCAGTACTTC. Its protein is CAWSVRSIYEQYF.

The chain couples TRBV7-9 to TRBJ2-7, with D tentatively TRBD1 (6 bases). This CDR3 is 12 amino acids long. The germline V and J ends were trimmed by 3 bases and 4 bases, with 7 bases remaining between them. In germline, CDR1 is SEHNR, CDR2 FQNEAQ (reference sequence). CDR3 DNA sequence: TGTGCCAGCAGCTTCACAGGGTACGAGCAGTACTTC. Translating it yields CASSFTGYEQYF.

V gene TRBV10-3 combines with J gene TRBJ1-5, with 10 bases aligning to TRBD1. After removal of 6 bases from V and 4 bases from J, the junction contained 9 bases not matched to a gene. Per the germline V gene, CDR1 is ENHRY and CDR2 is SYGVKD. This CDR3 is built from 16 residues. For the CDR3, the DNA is TGTGCCATCAGCGTGACAGGGGGCGAGGGAAATCAGCCCCAGCATTTT. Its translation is CAISVTGGEGNQPQHF.

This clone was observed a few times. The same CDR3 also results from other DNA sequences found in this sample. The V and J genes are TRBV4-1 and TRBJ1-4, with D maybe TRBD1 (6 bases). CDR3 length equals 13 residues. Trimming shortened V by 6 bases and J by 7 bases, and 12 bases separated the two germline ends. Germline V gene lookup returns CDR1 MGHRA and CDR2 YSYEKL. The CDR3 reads CASSLGGFEKLFF. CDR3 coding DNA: TGCGCCAGCAGTCTAGGGGGTTTTGAAAAACTGTTTTTT.

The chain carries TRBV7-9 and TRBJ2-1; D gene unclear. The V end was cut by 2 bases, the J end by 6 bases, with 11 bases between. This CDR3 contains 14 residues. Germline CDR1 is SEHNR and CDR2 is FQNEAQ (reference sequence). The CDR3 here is CASSLTGLGNEQFF. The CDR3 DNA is TGTGCCAGCAGCTTAACGGGTCTCGGCAATGAGCAGTTCTTC.

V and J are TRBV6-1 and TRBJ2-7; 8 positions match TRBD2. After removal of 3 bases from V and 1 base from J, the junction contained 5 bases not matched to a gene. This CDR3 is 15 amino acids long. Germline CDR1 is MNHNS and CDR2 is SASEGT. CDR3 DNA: TGTGCCAGCAGTGATCGGGGCGGGAGGTCCTACGAGCAGTACTTC. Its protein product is CASSDRGGRSYEQYF.

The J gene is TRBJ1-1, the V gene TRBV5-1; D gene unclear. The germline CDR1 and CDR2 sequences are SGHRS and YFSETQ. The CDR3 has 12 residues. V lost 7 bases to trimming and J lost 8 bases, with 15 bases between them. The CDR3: CASRGTGYEAFF. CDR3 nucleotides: TGCGCCAGCCGGGGAACGGGCTACGAAGCTTTCTTT.

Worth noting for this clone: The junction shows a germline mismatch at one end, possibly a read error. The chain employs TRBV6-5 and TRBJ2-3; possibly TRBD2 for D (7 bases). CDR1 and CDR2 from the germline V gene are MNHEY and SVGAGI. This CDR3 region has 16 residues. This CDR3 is CASSYSGGGGTVTQYF. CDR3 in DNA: TGTGCCAGCAGTTACTCCGGCGGGGGCGGCACAGTTACGCAGTATTTT.

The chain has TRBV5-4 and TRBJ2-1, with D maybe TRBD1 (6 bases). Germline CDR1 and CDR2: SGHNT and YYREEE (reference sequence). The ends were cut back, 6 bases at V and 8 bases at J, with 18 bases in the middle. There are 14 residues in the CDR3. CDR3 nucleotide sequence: TGTGCCAGCACAGGGGTAGGGGTTTGGGATGAGCAGTTCTTC. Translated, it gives CASTGVGVWDEQFF.

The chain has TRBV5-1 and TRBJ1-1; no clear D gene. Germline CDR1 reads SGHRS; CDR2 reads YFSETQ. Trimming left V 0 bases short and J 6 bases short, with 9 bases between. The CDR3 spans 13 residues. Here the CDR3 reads CASSLGEPPEAFF. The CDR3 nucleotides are TGCGCCAGCAGCTTGGGGGAGCCACCTGAAGCTTTCTTT.